Each of the 2 T cell receptor beta chains below was sequenced from the same sample in a study of blood T cell repertoires in COVID-19. Data came from immunoSEQ multiplex PCR; TCRdb stores just in-frame clones and leaves some out. The profile covers about 130,000 clones, with roughly 80% appearing a single time and around 5.5% taken by the ten largest. The sequencing sample was made of peripheral blood. The receptors were sampled from a man in his fifties or sixties with acute or convalescent COVID-19.

CDR3 protein: CASSFPTAEQYF. The CDR3 DNA sequence: TGTGCCAGCAGCTTCCCGACTGCCGAGCAGTACTTC. The rearrangement uses TRBV11-2 and TRBJ2-7; D remains ambiguous. The CDR3 spans 12 residues. The V gene's germline CDR1 is SGHAT and CDR2 FQNNGV. V gave up 3 bases and J gave up 6 bases, with 9 bases separating them.

V is TRBV3-1 (or the pseudogene TRBV3-2) and J is TRBJ1-2, with D tentatively TRBD1 (5 bases). Germline CDR1 reads LGHDT; CDR2 reads YNNKEL (reference sequence). V was clipped by 1 base and J by 8 bases, with 20 bases between them. The CDR3 contains 16 residues. The CDR3 spells CASSQAWAGGSSGYTF. As DNA, the CDR3 is TGTGCCAGCAGCCAAGCCTGGGCCGGGGGTTCTTCGGGCTACACCTTC.